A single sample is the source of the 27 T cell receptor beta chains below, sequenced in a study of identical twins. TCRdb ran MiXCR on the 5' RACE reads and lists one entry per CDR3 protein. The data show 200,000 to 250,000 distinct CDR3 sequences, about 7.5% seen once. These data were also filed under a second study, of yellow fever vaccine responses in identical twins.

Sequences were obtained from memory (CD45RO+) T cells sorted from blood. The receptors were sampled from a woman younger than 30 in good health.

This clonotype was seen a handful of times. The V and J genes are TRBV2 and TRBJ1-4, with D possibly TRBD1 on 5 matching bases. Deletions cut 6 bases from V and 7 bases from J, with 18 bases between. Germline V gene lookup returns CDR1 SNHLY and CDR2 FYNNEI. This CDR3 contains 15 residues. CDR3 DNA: TGTGCCAGCAGCCAAAGGACAACGAGGGGTGAAAAACTGTTTTTT. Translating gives CASSQRTTRGEKLFF.

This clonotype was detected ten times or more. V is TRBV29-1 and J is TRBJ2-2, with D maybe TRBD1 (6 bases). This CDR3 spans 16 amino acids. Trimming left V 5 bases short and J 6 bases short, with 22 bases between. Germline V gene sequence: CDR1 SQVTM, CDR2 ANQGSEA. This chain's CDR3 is CSVRTGMTDAPGELFF. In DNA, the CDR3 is TGCAGCGTTAGAACAGGGATGACTGATGCGCCCGGGGAGCTGTTTTTT.

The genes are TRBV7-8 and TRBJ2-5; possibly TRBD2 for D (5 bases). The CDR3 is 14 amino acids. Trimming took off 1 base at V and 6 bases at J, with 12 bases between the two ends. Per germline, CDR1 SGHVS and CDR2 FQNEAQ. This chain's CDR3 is CASSLGEKQKTQYF. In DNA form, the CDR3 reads TGTGCCAGCAGCTTAGGGGAGAAGCAAAAGACCCAGTACTTC.

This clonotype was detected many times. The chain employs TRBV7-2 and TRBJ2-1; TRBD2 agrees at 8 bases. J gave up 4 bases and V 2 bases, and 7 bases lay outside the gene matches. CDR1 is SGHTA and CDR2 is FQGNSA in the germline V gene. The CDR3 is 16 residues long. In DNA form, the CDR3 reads TGTGCCAGCAGCTTACCAGCGGGAGCGATATACAATGAGCAGTTCTTC. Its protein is CASSLPAGAIYNEQFF.

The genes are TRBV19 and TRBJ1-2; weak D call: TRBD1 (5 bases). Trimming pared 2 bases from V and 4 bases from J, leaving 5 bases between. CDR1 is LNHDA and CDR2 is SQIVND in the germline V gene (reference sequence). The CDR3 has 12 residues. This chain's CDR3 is CASSIQGYGYTF. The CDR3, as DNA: TGTGCCAGTAGTATACAGGGCTATGGCTACACCTTC.

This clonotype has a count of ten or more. CDR3: CASSLGSGRGETQYF. CDR3 DNA sequence: TGTGCCAGCAGCTTAGGTAGCGGGAGAGGGGAGACCCAGTACTTC. The genes are TRBV7-2 and TRBJ2-5; 9 nucleotides line up with TRBD2. Germline loops: CDR1 SGHTA, CDR2 FQGNSA. V dropped 1 base and J dropped 5; count of bases not matched to a gene: 5. The CDR3 is made up of 15 amino acids.

The CDR3, as DNA: TGTGCCAGCAGCCGTCCGGGGGTTGAGCAGTACTTC. This translates into CASSRPGVEQYF. J is TRBJ2-7 and V is TRBV7-2, with D possibly being TRBD2 (6 bases). Trimming left V 5 bases short and J 7 bases short, with 12 bases between. The V gene's germline CDR1 is SGHTA and CDR2 FQGNSA. CDR3 length equals 12 residues.

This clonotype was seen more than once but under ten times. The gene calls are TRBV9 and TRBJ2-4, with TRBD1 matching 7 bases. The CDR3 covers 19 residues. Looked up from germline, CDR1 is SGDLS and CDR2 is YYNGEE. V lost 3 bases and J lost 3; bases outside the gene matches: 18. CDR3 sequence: CASSADPGAGGASKNIQYF. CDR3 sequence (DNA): TGTGCCAGCAGCGCCGACCCCGGTGCAGGGGGAGCGAGCAAAAACATTCAGTACTTC.

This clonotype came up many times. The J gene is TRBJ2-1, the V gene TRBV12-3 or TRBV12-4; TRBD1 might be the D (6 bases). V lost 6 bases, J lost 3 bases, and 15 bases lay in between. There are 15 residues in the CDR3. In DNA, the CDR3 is TGTGCCAGCAGGGAAAGGGGGATGCTCTACAATGAGCAGTTCTTC. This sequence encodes CASRERGMLYNEQFF.

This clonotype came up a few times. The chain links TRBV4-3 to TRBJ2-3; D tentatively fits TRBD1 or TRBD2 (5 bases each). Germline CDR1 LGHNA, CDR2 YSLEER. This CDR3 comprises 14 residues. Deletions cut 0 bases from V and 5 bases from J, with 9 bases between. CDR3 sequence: CASSQDGAGDTQYF. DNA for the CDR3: TGCGCCAGCAGCCAAGATGGGGCGGGAGATACGCAGTATTTT.

The CDR3 DNA follows: TGTGCCAGCAGCCCAGTGGGAGGGAGCTCCTATAATTCACCCCTCCACTTT. It translates to CASSPVGGSSYNSPLHF. This chain links TRBV3-1 with TRBJ1-6; no firm D call. Trimming left V 4 bases short and J 0 bases short, with 13 bases between. This CDR3 has 17 amino acids. Germline V lookup: CDR1 LGHDT, CDR2 YNNKEL (reference sequence).

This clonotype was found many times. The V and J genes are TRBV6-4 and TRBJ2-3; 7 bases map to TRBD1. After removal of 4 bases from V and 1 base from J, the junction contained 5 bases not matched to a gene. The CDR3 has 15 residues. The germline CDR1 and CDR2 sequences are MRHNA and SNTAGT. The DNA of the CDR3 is TGTGCCAGCAGTGTATCCGGGACAGGCACAGATACGCAGTATTTT. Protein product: CASSVSGTGTDTQYF.

The chain's CDR3 is CASSRSGTVETQYF. DNA for the CDR3: TGTGCCAGCAGCCGTAGCGGGACCGTGGAGACCCAGTACTTC. This chain uses TRBV7-2 with TRBJ2-5, with 8 bases identical to TRBD2. With V trimmed by 5 bases and J by 5 bases, 7 bases remained unmatched. CDR1 and CDR2 (germline): SGHTA, FQGNSA. The CDR3 consists of 14 residues. The full variable domain, in which reference TRBV7-2 and TRBJ2-5 provide the parts outside the CDR3, is GAGVSQSPSNKVTEKGKDVELRCDPISGHTALYWYRQSLGQGLEFLIYFQGNSAPDKSGLPSDRFSAERTGGSVSTLTIQRTQQEDSAVYLCASSRSGTVETQYFGPGTRLLVL.

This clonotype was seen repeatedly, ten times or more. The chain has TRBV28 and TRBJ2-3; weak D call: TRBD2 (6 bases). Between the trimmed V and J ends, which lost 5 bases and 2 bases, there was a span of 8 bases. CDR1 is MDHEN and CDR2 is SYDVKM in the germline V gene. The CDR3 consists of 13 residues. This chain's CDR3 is CASSTGATDTQYF. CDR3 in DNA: TGTGCCAGCAGTACGGGAGCCACAGATACGCAGTATTTT.

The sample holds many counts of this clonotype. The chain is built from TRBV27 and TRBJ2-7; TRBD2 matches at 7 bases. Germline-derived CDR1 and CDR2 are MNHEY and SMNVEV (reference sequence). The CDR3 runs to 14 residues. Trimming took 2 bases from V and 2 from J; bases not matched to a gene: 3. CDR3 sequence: CASSLEGRAYEQYF. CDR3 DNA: TGTGCCAGCAGTTTAGAGGGGAGGGCCTACGAGCAGTACTTC.

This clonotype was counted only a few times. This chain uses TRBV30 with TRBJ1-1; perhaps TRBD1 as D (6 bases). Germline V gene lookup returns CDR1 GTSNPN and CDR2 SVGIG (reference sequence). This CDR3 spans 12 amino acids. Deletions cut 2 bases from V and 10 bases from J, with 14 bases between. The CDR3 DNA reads TGTGCCTGGAGTCAAGGTGAGGGGGTAGCTTTCTTT. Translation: CAWSQGEGVAFF.

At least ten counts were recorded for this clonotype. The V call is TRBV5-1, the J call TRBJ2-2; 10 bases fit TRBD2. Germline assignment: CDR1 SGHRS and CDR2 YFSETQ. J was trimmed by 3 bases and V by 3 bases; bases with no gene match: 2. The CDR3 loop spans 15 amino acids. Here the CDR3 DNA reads TGCGCCAGCAGCTGGACTAGCGGTTACACCGGGGAGCTGTTTTTT. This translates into CASSWTSGYTGELFF.

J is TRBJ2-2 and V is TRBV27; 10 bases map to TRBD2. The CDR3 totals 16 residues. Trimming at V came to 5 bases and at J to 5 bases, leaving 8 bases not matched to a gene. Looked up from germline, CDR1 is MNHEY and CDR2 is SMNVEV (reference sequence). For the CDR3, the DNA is TGTGCCAGCAGTGCTATAGCGGGGGGAGGGACCGGGGAGCTGTTTTTT. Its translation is CASSAIAGGGTGELFF.

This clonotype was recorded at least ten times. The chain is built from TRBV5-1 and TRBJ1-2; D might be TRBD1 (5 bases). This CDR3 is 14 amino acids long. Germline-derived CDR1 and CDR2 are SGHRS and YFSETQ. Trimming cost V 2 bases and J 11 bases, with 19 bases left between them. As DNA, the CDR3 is TGCGCCAGCAGCTTTGCCAGGGACGGAATGCTGTACACCTTC. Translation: CASSFARDGMLYTF.

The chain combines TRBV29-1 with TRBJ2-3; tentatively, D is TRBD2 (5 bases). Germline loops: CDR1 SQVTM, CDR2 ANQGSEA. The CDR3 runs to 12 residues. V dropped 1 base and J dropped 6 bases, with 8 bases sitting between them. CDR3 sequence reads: CSVEAGLDTQYF. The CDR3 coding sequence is TGCAGCGTTGAAGCGGGGTTGGATACGCAGTATTTT.

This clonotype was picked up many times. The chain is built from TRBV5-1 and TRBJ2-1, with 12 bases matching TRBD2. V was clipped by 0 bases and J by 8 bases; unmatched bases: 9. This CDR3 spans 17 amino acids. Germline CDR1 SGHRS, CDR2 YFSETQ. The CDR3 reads CASSLGGLAGPGDEQFF. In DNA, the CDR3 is TGCGCCAGCAGCTTGGGGGGACTAGCGGGCCCTGGCGATGAGCAGTTCTTC.

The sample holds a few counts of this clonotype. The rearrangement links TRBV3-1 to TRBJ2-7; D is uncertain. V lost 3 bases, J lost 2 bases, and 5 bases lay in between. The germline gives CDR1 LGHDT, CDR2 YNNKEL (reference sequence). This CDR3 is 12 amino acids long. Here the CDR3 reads CASSHTTYEQYF. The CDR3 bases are TGTGCCAGCAGCCACACCACCTACGAGCAGTACTTC.

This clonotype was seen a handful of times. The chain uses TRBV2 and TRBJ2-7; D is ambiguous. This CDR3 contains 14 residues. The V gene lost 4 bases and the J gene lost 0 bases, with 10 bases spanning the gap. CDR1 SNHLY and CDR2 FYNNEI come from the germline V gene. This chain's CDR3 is CASSGRTSSYEQYF. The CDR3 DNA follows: TGTGCCAGCAGTGGACGTACCAGCTCCTACGAGCAGTACTTC.

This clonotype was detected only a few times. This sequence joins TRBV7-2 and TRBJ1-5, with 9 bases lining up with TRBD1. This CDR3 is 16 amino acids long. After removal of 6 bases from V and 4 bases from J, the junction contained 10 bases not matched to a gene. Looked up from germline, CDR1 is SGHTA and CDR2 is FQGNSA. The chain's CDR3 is CASSPKPGTGNQPQHF. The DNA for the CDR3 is TGTGCCAGCAGTCCCAAACCCGGGACAGGGAATCAGCCCCAGCATTTT.

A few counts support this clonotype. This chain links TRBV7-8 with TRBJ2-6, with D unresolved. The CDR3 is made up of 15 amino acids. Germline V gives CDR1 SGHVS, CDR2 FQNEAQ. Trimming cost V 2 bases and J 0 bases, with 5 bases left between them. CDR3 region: CASSLMFSGANVLTF. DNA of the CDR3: TGTGCCAGCAGCTTAATGTTCTCTGGGGCCAACGTCCTGACTTTC.

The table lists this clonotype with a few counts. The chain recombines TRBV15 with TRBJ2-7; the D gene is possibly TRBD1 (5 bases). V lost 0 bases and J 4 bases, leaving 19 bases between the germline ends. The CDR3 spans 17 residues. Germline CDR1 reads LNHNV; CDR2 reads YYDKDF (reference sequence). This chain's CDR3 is CATSRDLGQVAGYEQYF. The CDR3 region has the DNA TGTGCCACCAGCAGAGATCTGGGGCAGGTTGCAGGGTACGAGCAGTACTTC.

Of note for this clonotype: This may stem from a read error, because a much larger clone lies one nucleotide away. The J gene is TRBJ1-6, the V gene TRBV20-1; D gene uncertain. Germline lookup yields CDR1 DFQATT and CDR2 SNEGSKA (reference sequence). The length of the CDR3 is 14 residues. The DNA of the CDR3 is TGCAGTGTTAGAGCAGGAGAATATAATTCACCCCTCCACTTT. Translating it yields CSVRAGEYNSPLHF.